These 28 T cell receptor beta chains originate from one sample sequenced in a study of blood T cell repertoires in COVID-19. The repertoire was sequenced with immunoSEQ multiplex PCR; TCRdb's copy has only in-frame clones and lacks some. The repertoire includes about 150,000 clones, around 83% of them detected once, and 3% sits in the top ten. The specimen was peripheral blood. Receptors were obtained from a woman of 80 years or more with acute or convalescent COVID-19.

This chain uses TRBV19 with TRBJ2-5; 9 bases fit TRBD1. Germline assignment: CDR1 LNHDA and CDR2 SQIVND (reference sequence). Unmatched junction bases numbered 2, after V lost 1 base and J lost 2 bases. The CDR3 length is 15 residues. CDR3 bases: TGTGCCAGTAGTATAGGGACAGGGGAACAAGAGACCCAGTACTTC. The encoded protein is CASSIGTGEQETQYF.

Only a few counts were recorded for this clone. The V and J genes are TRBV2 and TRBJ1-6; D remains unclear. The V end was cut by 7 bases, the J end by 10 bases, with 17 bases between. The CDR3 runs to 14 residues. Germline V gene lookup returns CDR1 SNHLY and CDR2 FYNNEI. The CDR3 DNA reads TGTGCCAGCACCGAGGGAGGGCTACGCTCACCCCTCCACTTT. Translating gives CASTEGGLRSPLHF.

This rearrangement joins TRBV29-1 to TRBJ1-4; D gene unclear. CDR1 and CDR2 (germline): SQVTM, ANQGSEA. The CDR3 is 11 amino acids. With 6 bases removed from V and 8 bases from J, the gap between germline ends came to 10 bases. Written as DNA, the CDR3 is TGCAGCGTCGAGAGGGTAGAAAAACTGTTTTTT. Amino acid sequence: CSVERVEKLFF.

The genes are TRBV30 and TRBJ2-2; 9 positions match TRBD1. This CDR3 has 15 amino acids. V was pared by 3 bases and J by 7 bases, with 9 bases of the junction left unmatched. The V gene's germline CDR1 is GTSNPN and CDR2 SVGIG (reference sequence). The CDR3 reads CAWREGQGLVGELFF. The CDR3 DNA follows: TGTGCCTGGAGAGAAGGACAGGGGTTAGTCGGGGAGCTGTTTTTT.

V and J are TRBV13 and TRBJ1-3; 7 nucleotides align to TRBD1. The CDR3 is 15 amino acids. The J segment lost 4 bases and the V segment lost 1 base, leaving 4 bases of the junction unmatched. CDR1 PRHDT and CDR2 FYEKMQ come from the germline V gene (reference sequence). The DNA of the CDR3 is TGTGCCAGCAGCTTAGACTCGACAGGGGGAAACACCATATATTTT. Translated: CASSLDSTGGNTIYF.

CDR3 residues: CASSSGEYSPLHF. For the CDR3, the DNA is TGTGCCAGCAGTTCCGGGGAATATTCACCCCTCCACTTT. The V gene is TRBV27, the J gene TRBJ1-6; D gene ambiguous. CDR1 is MNHEY, CDR2 SMNVEV, per germline (reference sequence). The V and J ends lost 4 bases and 8 bases respectively, with 9 bases between them. The CDR3 length is 13 residues.

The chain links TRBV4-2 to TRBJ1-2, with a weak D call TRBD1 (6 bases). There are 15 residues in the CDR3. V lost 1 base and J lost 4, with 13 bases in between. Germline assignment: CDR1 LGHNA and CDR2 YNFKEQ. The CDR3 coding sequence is TGTGCCAGCAGCCAAGCAGGTGCAGGGGTCTATGGCTACACCTTC. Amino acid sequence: CASSQAGAGVYGYTF.

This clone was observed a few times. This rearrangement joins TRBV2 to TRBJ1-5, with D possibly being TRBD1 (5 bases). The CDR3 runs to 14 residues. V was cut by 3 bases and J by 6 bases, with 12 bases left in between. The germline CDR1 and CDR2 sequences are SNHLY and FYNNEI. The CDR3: CASSELGEGQPQHF. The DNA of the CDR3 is TGTGCCAGCAGTGAGCTAGGGGAGGGTCAGCCCCAGCATTTT. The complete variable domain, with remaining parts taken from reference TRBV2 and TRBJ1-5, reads EPEVTQTPSHQVTQMGQEVILRCVPISNHLYFYWYRQILGQKVEFLVSFYNNEISEKSEIFDDQFSVERPDGSNFTLKIRSTKLEDSAMYFCASSELGEGQPQHFGDGTRLSIL.

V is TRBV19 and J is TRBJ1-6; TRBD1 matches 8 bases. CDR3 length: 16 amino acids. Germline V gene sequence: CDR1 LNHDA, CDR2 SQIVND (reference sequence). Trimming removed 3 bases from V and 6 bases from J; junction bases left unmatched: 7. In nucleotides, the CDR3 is TGTGCCAGTAGTATTCGGACAGGGCACCTTAATTCACCCCTCCACTTT. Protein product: CASSIRTGHLNSPLHF.

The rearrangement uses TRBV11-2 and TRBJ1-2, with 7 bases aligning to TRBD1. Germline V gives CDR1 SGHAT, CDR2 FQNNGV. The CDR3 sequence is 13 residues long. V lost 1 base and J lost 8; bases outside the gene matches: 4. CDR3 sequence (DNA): TGTGCCAGCAGCTTAGTAACAGGGGTCGGCTACACCTTC. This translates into CASSLVTGVGYTF.

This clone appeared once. CDR3 in DNA: TGTGCCAGCAGCCTAGCCCGGACAGGGTCACAAGAGACCCAGTACTTC. It encodes CASSLARTGSQETQYF. The genes are TRBV4-2 and TRBJ2-5, with TRBD1 identical over 8 bases. With 4 bases clipped from V and 2 bases from J, the junction kept 9 bases outside the gene matches. The CDR3 runs to 16 residues. Per the germline V gene, CDR1 is LGHNA and CDR2 is YNFKEQ.

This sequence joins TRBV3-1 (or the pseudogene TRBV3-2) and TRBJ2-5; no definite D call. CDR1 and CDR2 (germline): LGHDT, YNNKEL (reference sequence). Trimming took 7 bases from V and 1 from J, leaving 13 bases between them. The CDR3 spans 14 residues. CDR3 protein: CASTLVALQETQYF. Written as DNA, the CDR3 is TGTGCCAGCACCTTGGTAGCACTCCAAGAGACCCAGTACTTC.

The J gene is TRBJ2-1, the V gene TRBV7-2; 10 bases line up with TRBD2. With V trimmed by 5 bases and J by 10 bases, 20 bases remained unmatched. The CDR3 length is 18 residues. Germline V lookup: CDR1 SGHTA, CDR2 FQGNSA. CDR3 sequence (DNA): TGTGCCAGCAGCCTAACCGTTTGGGGAGCGGGGGGGCGTGACGAGCAGTTCTTC. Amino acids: CASSLTVWGAGGRDEQFF.

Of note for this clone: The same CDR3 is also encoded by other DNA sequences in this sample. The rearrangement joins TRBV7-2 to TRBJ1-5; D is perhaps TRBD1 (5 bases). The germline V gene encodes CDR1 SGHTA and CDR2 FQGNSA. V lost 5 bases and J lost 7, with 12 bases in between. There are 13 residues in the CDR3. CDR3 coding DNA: TGTGCCAGCAGCCTCCAGGGTCGGCAGCCCCAGCATTTT. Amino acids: CASSLQGRQPQHF.

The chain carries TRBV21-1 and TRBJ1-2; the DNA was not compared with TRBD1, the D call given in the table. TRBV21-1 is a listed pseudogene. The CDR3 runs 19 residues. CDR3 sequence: CASSKTPGTGGPKNYGYTF. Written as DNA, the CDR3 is TGTGCCAGCAGCAAAACACCTGGGACAGGGGGCCCTAAGAACTATGGCTACACCTTC.

CDR3 region: CASSQTGATNEKLFF. The CDR3 DNA follows: TGTGCCAGCAGCCAAACAGGAGCAACTAATGAAAAACTGTTTTTT. The V and J genes are TRBV5-5 and TRBJ1-4; TRBD1 is a possible D gene (5 bases). Germline-derived CDR1 and CDR2 are SGHKS and YYEKEE (reference sequence). The CDR3 spans 15 residues. Trimming removed 4 bases from V and 0 bases from J, with 10 bases in between.

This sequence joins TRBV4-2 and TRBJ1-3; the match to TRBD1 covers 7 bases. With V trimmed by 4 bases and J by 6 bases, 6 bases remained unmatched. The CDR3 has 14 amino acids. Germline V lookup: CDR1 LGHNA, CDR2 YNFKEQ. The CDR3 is CASSPGQTLNTIYF. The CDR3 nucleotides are TGTGCCAGCAGCCCGGGACAGACTTTAAACACCATATATTTT.

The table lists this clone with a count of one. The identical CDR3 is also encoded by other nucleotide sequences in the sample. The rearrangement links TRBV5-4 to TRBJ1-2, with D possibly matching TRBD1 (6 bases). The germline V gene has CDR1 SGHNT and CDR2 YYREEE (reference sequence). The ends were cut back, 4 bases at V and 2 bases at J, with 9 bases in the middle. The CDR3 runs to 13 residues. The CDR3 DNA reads TGTGCCAGCAGCCTGGACAGAAACTATGGCTACACCTTC. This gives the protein CASSLDRNYGYTF. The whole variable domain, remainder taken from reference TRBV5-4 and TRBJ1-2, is ETGVTQSPTHLIKTRGQQVTLRCSSQSGHNTVSWYQQALGQGPQFIFQYYREEENGRGNFPPRFSGLQFPNYSSELNVNALELDDSALYLCASSLDRNYGYTFGSGTRLTVV.

The CDR3 region is CASSWTFGQPNTGELFF. CDR3 nucleotides: TGCGCCAGCAGCTGGACCTTTGGACAGCCGAACACCGGGGAGCTGTTTTTT. This chain links TRBV5-1 with TRBJ2-2; D might be TRBD1 (6 bases). V was trimmed by 3 bases and J by 0 bases, leaving 15 bases between them. CDR3 size: 17 residues. The germline V gene encodes CDR1 SGHRS and CDR2 YFSETQ.

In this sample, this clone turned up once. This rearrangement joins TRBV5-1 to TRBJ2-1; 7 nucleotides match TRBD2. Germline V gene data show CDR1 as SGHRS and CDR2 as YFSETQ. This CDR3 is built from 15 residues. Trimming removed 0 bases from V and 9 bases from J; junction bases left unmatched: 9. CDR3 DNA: TGCGCCAGCAGCTTGGGACTAGCTCCCACAGGTGAGCAGTTCTTC. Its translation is CASSLGLAPTGEQFF.

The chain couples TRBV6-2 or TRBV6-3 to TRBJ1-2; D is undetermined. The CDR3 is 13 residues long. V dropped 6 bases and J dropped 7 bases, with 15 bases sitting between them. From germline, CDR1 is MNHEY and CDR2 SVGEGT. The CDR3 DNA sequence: TGTGCCAGCAGCCCAAGCGTCTTAGGTGGCTACACCTTC. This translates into CASSPSVLGGYTF.

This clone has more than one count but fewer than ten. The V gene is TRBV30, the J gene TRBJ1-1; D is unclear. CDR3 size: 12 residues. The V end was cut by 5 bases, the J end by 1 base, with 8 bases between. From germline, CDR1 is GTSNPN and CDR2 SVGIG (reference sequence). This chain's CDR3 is CAWGEWNTEAFF. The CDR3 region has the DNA TGTGCCTGGGGTGAGTGGAACACTGAAGCTTTCTTT.

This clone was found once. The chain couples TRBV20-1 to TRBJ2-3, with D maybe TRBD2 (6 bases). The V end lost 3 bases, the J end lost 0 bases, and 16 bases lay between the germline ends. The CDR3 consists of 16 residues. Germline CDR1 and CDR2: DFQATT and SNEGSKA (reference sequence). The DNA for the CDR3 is TGCAGTGCTAGTCCTAATAGCGGCCTAAGCACAGATACGCAGTATTTT. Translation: CSASPNSGLSTDTQYF.

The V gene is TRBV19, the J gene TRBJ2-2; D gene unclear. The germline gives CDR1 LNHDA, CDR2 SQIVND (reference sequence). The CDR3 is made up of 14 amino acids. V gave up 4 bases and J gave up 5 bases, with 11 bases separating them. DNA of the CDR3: TGTGCCAGTAGTAGATCGGGTTGGACCGGGGAGCTGTTTTTT. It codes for CASSRSGWTGELFF.

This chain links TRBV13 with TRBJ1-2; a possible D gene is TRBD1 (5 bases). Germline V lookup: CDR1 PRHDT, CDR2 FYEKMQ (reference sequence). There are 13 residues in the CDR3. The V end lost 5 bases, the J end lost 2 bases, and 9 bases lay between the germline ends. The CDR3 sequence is CASSPRGNYGYTF. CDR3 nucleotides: TGTGCCAGCAGCCCCCGGGGGAACTATGGCTACACCTTC.

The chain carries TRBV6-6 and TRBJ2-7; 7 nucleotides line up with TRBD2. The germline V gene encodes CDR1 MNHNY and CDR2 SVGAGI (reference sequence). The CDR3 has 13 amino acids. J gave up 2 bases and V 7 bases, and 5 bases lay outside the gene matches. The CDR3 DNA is TGTGCCAGCAACTCCGGGACTACCTACGAGCAGTACTTC. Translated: CASNSGTTYEQYF.

This CDR3 reads CASSVGWDSGSYEQYF. The CDR3, as DNA: TGTGCCAGCAGCGTAGGTTGGGATAGCGGGAGCTACGAGCAGTACTTC. This chain joins TRBV9 and TRBJ2-7; 9 bases are shared with TRBD2. Germline V lookup: CDR1 SGDLS, CDR2 YYNGEE. CDR3 size: 16 residues. V lost 0 bases to trimming and J lost 3 bases; unmatched junction nucleotides: 7.

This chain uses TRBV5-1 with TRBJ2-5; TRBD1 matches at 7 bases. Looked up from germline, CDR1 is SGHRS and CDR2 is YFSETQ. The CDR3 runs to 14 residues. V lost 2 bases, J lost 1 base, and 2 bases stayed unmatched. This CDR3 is CASSLTGAQETQYF. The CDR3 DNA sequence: TGCGCCAGCAGCTTAACAGGGGCCCAAGAGACCCAGTACTTC.